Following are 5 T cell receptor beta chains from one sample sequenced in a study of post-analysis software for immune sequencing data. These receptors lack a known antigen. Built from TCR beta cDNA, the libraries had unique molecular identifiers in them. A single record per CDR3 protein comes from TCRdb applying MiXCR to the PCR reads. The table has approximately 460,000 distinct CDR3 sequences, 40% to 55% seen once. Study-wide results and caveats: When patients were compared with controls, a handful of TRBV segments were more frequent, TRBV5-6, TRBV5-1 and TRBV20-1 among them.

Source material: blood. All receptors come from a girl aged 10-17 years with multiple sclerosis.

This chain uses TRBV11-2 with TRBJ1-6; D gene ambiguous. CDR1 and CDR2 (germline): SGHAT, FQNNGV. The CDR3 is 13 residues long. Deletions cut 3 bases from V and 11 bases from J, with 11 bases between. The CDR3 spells CASSFEGTAPLHF. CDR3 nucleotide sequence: TGTGCCAGCAGCTTCGAGGGCACGGCACCCCTCCACTTT.

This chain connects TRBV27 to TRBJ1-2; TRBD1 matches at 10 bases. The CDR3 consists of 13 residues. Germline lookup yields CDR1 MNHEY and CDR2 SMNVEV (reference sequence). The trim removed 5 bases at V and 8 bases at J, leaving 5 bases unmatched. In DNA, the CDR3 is TGTGCCAGCAGTGCGGGACAGGGGTTGGGCTACACCTTC. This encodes CASSAGQGLGYTF.

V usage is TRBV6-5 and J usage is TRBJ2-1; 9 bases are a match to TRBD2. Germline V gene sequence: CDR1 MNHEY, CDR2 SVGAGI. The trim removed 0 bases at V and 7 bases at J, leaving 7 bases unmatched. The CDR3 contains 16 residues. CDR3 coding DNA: TGTGCCAGCAGTTACTCGCCTAGCGGGATTCTGAATGAGCAGTTCTTC. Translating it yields CASSYSPSGILNEQFF.

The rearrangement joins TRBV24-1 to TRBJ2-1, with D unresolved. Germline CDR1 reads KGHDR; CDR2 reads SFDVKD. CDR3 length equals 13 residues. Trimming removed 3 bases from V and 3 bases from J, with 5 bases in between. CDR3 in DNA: TGTGCCACCAGTGATCGCTACTACAATGAGCAGTTCTTC. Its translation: CATSDRYYNEQFF.

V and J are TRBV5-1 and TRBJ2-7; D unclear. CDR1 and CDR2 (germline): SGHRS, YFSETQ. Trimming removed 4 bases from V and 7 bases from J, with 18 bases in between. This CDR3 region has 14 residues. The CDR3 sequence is CASSQTVGVREQYF. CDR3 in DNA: TGCGCCAGCAGCCAAACCGTTGGGGTGCGGGAGCAGTACTTC.